This T cell receptor beta chain is from a study of blood T cell repertoires in COVID-19. Study as a whole: Samples representing acute and convalescent COVID-19 were sourced from the United States, Italy and Spain. T cells, B-cell-depleted T cells, or PBMCs provided the cDNA or gDNA that served as material.

Under the authors' procedure: The assay estimated nucleated cells by amplifying reference gene primers. Assay: immunoSEQ multiplex PCR; the TCRdb copy retains only in-frame clones and omits some. That table is the source of V, J and clone size, and D and trimming were worked out from the DNA. The sample has tens of thousands of clones; roughly 90% are singletons. Germline values: CDR1 LGHNA, CDR2 YNFKEQ. The CDR3 extends over 14 amino acids. Germline trimming cut 4 bases from V and 5 bases from J; bases unmatched to any gene: 8. The sequence came from a woman between 55 and 75 years old with acute or convalescent COVID-19. The sequencing input was peripheral blood. The chain carries TRBV4-2 and TRBJ2-7; 7 bases line up with TRBD2. CDR3 region: CASSRGGSLDEQYV. CDR3 coding DNA: TGTGCCAGCAGCCGGGGGGGGAGCTTGGACGAGCAGTACGTC.